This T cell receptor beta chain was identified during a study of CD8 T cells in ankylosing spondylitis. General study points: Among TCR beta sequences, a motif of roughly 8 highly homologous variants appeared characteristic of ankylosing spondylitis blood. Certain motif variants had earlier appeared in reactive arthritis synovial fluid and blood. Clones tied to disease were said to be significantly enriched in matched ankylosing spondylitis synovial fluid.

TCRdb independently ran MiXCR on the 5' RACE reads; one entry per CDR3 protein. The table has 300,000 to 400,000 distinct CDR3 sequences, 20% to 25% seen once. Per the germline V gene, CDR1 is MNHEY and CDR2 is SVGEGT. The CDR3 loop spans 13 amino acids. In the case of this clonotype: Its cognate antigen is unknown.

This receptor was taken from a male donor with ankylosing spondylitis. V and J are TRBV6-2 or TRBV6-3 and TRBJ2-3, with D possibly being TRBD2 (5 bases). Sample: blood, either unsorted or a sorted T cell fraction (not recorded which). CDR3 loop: CASLKAATDTQYF. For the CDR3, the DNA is TGTGCTAGCCTTAAAGCGGCCACAGATACGCAGTATTTT.